This T cell receptor (beta chain) was sequenced in a study of read filtering for tumor transcriptome and immune sequencing. Study details: Patients were about 18 male and 11 to 15 female, mean age 65.9 years, range about 45 to 85. Revised staging placed roughly 8 patients in R-ISS I, roughly 17 in II, more than five in III. Study findings and constraints: Dropping single-read clonotypes raised IR-seq and RNA-seq shared-clonotype correlation. Sorted CD138-negative bone marrow cells were not purified T cells.

CDR3 length: 13 residues. Germline V gene data show CDR1 as SEHNR and CDR2 as FQNEAQ (reference sequence). The library was built from 400 to 500 ng RNA with molecular barcoded adaptors for alpha/delta and beta/gamma chains. MiXCR, applied by TCRdb to the reads, yields one record per CDR3 protein. This table has approximately 61,000 distinct CDR3 sequences, around 18% appearing once. Turning to this clonotype: The antigen is not known. The junction does not match germline at one end; this may be a read error.

Sequencing input: a population of CD138-negative cells sorted from bone marrow. This TCR derives from a donor at least 40 years old with multiple myeloma. The chain links TRBV7-9 to TRBJ2-1; no firm D call. The CDR3 nucleotides are TGTGCCTGCAGTCCTAGTCTACCGCCTGAGCAGTTCTTC. It yields the protein CACSPSLPPEQFF.